This TCR beta chain is drawn from a study of neurological immune-mediated disorders. Regarding the study as a whole: None of the CDR3 amino acid sequences found in expanded clones was shared across subjects. This suggests that the TCR-beta repertoires were private in all groups.

This clonotype was detected ten times or more. Its specificity is not known. The cDNA was synthesized by means of template-switch 5'RACE, which was carried out with 10-nucleotide random UMIs. Via MiXCR, TCRdb re-called the 5' RACE reads, giving one row per CDR3 protein. The profile shows 25,000 to 35,000 distinct CDR3 sequences, roughly 14% of them singletons. The unsorted libraries were generated from a total of 2 million PBMCs, which had been stored in RNAlater at -80 C. CDR1 is MDHEN, CDR2 SYDVKM, per germline. V dropped 7 bases and J dropped 0 bases, with 16 bases sitting between them. The CDR3 covers 15 residues.

Sequencing was performed on PBMCs. The TCR comes from a man in his 70s in good health. V usage is TRBV28 and J usage is TRBJ2-7; D uncertain. CDR3 protein: CASTESPIFSYEQYF. For the CDR3, the DNA is TGTGCCAGCACTGAGAGTCCAATTTTCTCCTACGAGCAGTACTTC. The complete variable domain, with remaining parts taken from reference TRBV28 and TRBJ2-7, reads DVKVTQSSRYLVKRTGEKVFLECVQDMDHENMFWYRQDPGLGLRLIYFSYDVKMKEKGDIPEGYSVSREKKERFSLILESASTNQTSMYLCASTESPIFSYEQYFGPGTRLTVT.